Below are 9 T cell receptor beta chains sequenced from a single sample in a study of a mutant IDH1 vaccine in newly diagnosed glioma. Here immunoSEQ multiplex PCR was the method, and the copy in TCRdb shows in-frame clones only, minus some. The sample shows approximately 52,000 clones, 76% of them seen only once. The time point: week 47, end of study. Vaccinated patients received 300 ug of mutant IDH1 20-mer peptide per dose, with topical imiquimod. No antigen is known for these receptors. Sequencing used PBMCs, obtained from a glioma patient whose treatment included an IDH1 peptide vaccine. Receptor source: a woman aged 40 to 50 with glioma. Some clones in this sample may be carry-over from other donors' samples.

The rearrangement uses TRBV13 and TRBJ1-2; possible D gene TRBD1, 6 bases. Germline CDR1 reads PRHDT; CDR2 reads FYEKMQ (reference sequence). The V and J ends lost 3 bases and 5 bases respectively, with 13 bases between them. The CDR3 contains 14 residues. CDR3 DNA sequence: TGTGCCAGCAGCTTTGGGACAACCGATTATGGCTACACCTTC. Amino acids: CASSFGTTDYGYTF.

Relative to its sample, this clone is medium-sized. The chain uses TRBV5-1 and TRBJ2-7; D could derive from TRBD1 or TRBD2 (6 bases each). CDR1 and CDR2 (germline): SGHRS, YFSETQ. The V gene lost 1 base and the J gene lost 5 bases, with 13 bases spanning the gap. The CDR3 has 14 amino acids. In DNA form, the CDR3 reads TGCGCCAGCAGCTTGTGGGGGGCTCGGGACGAGCAGTACTTC. This gives the protein CASSLWGARDEQYF.

This clone showed up just a few times. This sequence joins TRBV5-5 and TRBJ1-2; 11 bases fit TRBD1. Germline V gene sequence: CDR1 SGHKS, CDR2 YYEKEE (reference sequence). The CDR3 contains 16 residues. J was trimmed by 4 bases and V by 5 bases; bases with no gene match: 10. The CDR3 protein is CASSPFTGTGGYGYTF. The CDR3 DNA reads TGTGCCAGCAGTCCCTTCACCGGGACAGGGGGCTATGGCTACACCTTC.

This clone was seen a handful of times. The chain is built from TRBV30 and TRBJ1-1; D is possibly TRBD1 (6 bases). The CDR3 runs to 15 residues. V was cut by 3 bases and J by 1 base, with 15 bases left in between. From germline, CDR1 is GTSNPN and CDR2 SVGIG (reference sequence). The CDR3 region has the DNA TGTGCCTGGAGATTTACAGGGATTTCGAACACTGAAGCTTTCTTT. Its translation: CAWRFTGISNTEAFF.

In its sample, this clone was seen a few times. This chain links TRBV27 with TRBJ2-1, with 10 bases aligning to TRBD2. With V trimmed by 7 bases and J by 3 bases, 9 bases remained unmatched. The CDR3 has 16 amino acids. CDR1 MNHEY and CDR2 SMNVEV come from the germline V gene (reference sequence). CDR3 residues: CASTSPSGGFYNEQFF. The CDR3 DNA sequence: TGTGCCAGCACCTCTCCTAGCGGGGGTTTCTACAATGAGCAGTTCTTC.

The rearrangement links TRBV5-1 to TRBJ2-3, with 10 bases identical to TRBD1. CDR1 SGHRS and CDR2 YFSETQ come from the germline V gene. CDR3 length equals 15 residues. With 0 bases clipped from V and 7 bases from J, the junction kept 5 bases outside the gene matches. The CDR3: CASSLAGTGEYTQYF. In DNA form, the CDR3 reads TGCGCCAGCAGCTTGGCTGGGACAGGGGAATATACGCAGTATTTT.

This clone occurred once. V usage is TRBV27 and J usage is TRBJ2-6; no reliable D call. The CDR3 loop spans 15 amino acids. Trimming removed 3 bases at V and 0 bases at J, with 6 bases between. The germline V gene encodes CDR1 MNHEY and CDR2 SMNVEV (reference sequence). CDR3 bases: TGTGCCAGCAGTTTCTCTAACTCTGGGGCCAACGTCCTGACTTTC. The encoded protein is CASSFSNSGANVLTF.

The chain recombines TRBV7-9 with TRBJ1-1; D might be TRBD1 (5 bases). The V gene's germline CDR1 is SEHNR and CDR2 FQNEAQ (reference sequence). The CDR3 totals 12 residues. V was cut by 4 bases and J by 8 bases, with 11 bases left in between. In DNA, the CDR3 is TGTGCCAGCAGCTCCGGGGGGTGGGAAGCTTTCTTT. Its translation is CASSSGGWEAFF.

This chain joins TRBV2 and TRBJ1-6; tentatively, D is TRBD1 (5 bases). CDR1 and CDR2 from the germline V gene are SNHLY and FYNNEI. The CDR3 has 15 amino acids. Trimming took 3 bases from V and 9 from J, leaving 15 bases between them. The CDR3 nucleotides are TGTGCCAGCAGTGAGATGGACAAAATCGGTTCACCCCTCCACTTT. It codes for CASSEMDKIGSPLHF.